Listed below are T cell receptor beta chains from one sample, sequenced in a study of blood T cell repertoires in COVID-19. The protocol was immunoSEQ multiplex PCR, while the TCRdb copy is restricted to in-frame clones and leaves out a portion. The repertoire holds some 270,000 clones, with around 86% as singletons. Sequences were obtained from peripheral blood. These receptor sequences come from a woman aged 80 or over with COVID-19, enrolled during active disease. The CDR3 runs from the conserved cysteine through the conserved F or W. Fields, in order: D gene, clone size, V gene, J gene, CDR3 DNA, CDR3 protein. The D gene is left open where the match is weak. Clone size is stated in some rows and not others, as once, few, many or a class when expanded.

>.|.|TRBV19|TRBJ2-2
TGTGCCAGTAGTATCTTGAACACCGGGGAGCTGTTTTTT
CASSILNTGELFF
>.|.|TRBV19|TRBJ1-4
TGTGCCAGTAGTCCTCCAGGTGAAAAACTGTTTTTT
CASSPPGEKLFF
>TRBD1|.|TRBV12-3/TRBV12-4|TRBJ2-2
TGTGCCGTACGACAGGGGAACGGGGAGCTGTTTTTT
CAVRQGNGELFF
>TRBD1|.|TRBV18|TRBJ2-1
TGTGCCAGCTCTACCTACCGGGACAGGGACAATGAGCAGTTCTTC
CASSTYRDRDNEQFF
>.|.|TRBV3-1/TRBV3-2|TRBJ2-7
TGTGCCAGCAGCCAACACCAGCCAGGGCCCTACGAGCAGTACTTC
CASSQHQPGPYEQYF
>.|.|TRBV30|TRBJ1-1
TGTGCCTGGGAATTAGCTGGAACTGAAGCTTTCTTT
CAWELAGTEAFF
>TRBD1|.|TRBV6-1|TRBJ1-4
TGTGCCAGCAGTGATGGACAGGGAGGAAGAAATGAAAAACTGTTTTTT
CASSDGQGGRNEKLFF
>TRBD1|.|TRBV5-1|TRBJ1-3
TGCGCCAGCAGCTCTGGGACAGCTGGAAACACCATATATTTT
CASSSGTAGNTIYF
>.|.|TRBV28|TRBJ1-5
TGTGCCAGCAAATTACAGGCTAGCAATCAGCCCCAGCATTTT
CASKLQASNQPQHF
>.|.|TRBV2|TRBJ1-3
TGTGCCAGCAAATCGGACAACTACCCAGGAAACACCATATATTTT
CASKSDNYPGNTIYF
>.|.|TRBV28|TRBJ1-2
TGTGCCAGCAGTCCGCCGCGTAGACAGCTTAACTATGGCTACACCTTC
CASSPPRRQLNYGYTF
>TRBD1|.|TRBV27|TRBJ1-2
TGTGCCAGCAGCCGGACAGGGGGAAACTATGGCTACACCTTC
CASSRTGGNYGYTF
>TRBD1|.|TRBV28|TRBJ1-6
TGTGCCAGCAGTAGGACAGGGCGGAAAAATTATAATTCACCCCTCCACTTT
CASSRTGRKNYNSPLHF
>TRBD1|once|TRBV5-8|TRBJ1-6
TGTGCCAGCAGGCCGTTACCGGGACAGCCAAACTCCTATAATTCACCCCTCCACTTT
CASRPLPGQPNSYNSPLHF
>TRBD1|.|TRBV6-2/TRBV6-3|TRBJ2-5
TGTGCCAGCAGTCCCGGGACAGGGGTGGAGACCCAGTACTTC
CASSPGTGVETQYF
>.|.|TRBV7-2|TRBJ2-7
TGTGCCAGCAGCTTAACGAATGGGCCCTACGAGCAGTACTTC
CASSLTNGPYEQYF
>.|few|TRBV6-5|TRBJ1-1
TGTGCCAGCAGCTTTAGGACGACAGGGAACACTGAAGCTTTCTTT
CASSFRTTGNTEAFF
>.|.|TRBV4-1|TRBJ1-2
TGCGCCAGCAGCCAAGATTTGAGTAACAGGGTTTATGGCTACACCTTC
CASSQDLSNRVYGYTF
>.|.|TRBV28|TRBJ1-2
TGTGCCAGCAGTTTACAGGTTTATGGCTACACCTTC
CASSLQVYGYTF
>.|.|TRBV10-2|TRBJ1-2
TGCGCCAGCAGTGTCCCAGGGGCGGTCTATGGCTACACCTTC
CASSVPGAVYGYTF
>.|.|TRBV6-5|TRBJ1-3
TGTGCCAGTGATTCCCGGGGGGCGCACAGAAACACCATATATTTT
CASDSRGAHRNTIYF
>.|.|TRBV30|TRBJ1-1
TGTGCCTGGAGCTACGGGGGTGAAGCTTTCTTT
CAWSYGGEAFF
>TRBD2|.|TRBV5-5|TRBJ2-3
TGTGCCAGCAGCTTGACTAGCGGGGGCCCAGATACGCAGTATTTT
CASSLTSGGPDTQYF
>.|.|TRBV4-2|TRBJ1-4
TGTGCCAGCAGCCAAGCTAGGATAGAAGGGGGAGAAGAAAAACTGTTTTTT
CASSQARIEGGEEKLFF
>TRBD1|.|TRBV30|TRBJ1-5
TGTGCCCATGTAGGCACAGGGGGGAACCAGGGTCAGCCCCAGCATTTT
CAHVGTGGNQGQPQHF
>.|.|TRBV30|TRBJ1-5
TGTGCCTGGAGTGAAGGCGGGGGCTCGCAGCCCCAGCATTTT
CAWSEGGGSQPQHF